Here is one T cell receptor beta chain with its context. It has no known antigen specificity. No base quality information exists; no much larger clone differs at one position. The data stem from a study of T cell responses to AZD1222 COVID-19 vaccine (TCRdb year 2021). Some background on the complete study: AZD1222 recipients given second doses at about 4 weeks or at about 12 weeks were pooled, since spike-specific TCR depth and breadth were not found to differ between the two schedules. Trial participants were enrolled by age into 18-55, 56-69 and 70-plus year subgroups, with around 150, 28 and 57 TCR-sequenced participants respectively. A total of approximately 250 trial participants underwent TCR sequencing, of whom roughly 210 had received two doses of AZD1222 and around 26 had received two doses of the MenACWY control vaccine. What the work shows at the level of the full study, not this receptor alone: A significant rise in spike-specific TCR breadth and depth was observed after two AZD1222 doses relative to day 0 and relative to MenACWY recipients. Most participants were white British and females outnumbered males, and the authors suggested that clonal diversity may have been underestimated. The 56-69-year group was small, and its depth increase did not reach significance, likely because of low power. Conclusions about previously exposed vaccinees are limited, since just five to seven AZD1222 recipients were seropositive for SARS-CoV-2 at baseline. The whole spike protein was spanned by vaccine-associated CD4 TCRs, and dominant responses were seen in regions 160-218 and 743-854. No day 14 peak-response samples were available, so repertoires were characterized only after the peak T cell response. Epitopes outside the regions mutated in the B.1.351 and B.1.1.7 variants were reportedly recognized by nearly half of the unique spike-specific TCRs.

The CDR3 regions of human TCRbeta chains were subjected to immunosequencing. The paper's processing steps were these. TCRs in the repertoires were compared against a reference library of SARS-CoV-2-specific TCRs that had been generated with the MIRA antigen-specificity platform. Breadth was defined as the fraction of unique TCRs that were SARS-CoV-2-associated, and depth was defined as the fraction of total T cells that were SARS-CoV-2-associated. Each spike-specific TCR was assigned to its reactive spike region and to a CD4 or CD8 class using the MIRA data. Log10-transformed breadth and depth values were compared by one-way ANOVA with Sidak's multiple comparisons tests. This immuneACCESS table, as held by TCRdb, lists in-frame sequences with V and J called but not all clones. Of the missing ones, under half trace to an unresolved V gene in checked studies; the others have no known cause. Clone size and the V and J calls come from that table; the DNA yielded D and trimming. The table for this sample lists approximately 180,000 clones; about 91% of them were counted only once. The ten largest clones capture 7.5% to 9.5% of the sample.

The time point label here, explained by the study, means: baseline before first vaccination. Vaccinee samples were obtained from the UK trials COV001 and COV002, which included a single-blind randomized controlled phase 2/3 trial of AZD1222 (ChAdOx1 nCoV-19) in healthy adults. For TCRbeta chain sequencing, PBMC samples from trial participants were taken at day 0 and at day 28 after the second dose. From its cysteine to its phenylalanine, the CDR3 spans 16 amino acids. The CDR3 DNA has 48 bases and is translated from base 1. Trimming removed 0 bases from V and 10 bases from J; the gene matches leave 12 bases unexplained. Reading the germline V gene (reference sequence) gives CDR1 SEHNR and CDR2 FQNEAQ.

The rearranged segments are TRBV7-9 and TRBJ2-1, with TRBD2 matching 7 junction bases. Sequencing was performed on peripheral blood, taken on day 0 of AZD1222 vaccination. This TCR was recovered from an adult in good health. The nucleotide sequence is TGTGCCAGCAGCTTAGCGGCGGGGGTCGAAGGCGGAGAGCAGTTCTTC. This gives the protein CASSLAAGVEGGEQFF.